This TCR beta chain was sequenced during a study of shared clonotypes between healthy human individuals. Study overall: A donor's plate count was three for CD4 naive and three for CD4 memory; CD8 naive had two and CD8 memory one.

The protocol was immunoSEQ multiplex PCR, while the TCRdb copy is restricted to in-frame clones and leaves out a portion. The table records fewer than 850,000 clones, 90% of them present only once. In germline, CDR1 is ENHRY, CDR2 SYGVKD. This CDR3 comprises 16 residues. Study-level findings and limits: Donor scarcity curtailed the genetic and exposure-history diversity represented herein. Non-shared clonotypes showed lower generation probabilities than clonotypes common to all four donors.

In its sample, this clone was seen once. What it binds is unknown. At one end, the junction sequence differs from germline, possibly due to a read error. Combination of CD45RO+ cells with CCR7-negative CD45RA+ TemRA cells was used for CD8 memory. The chain recombines TRBV10-3 with TRBJ2-1; D is unclear. The sequenced material came from memory CD8+ T cells from PBMCs. Subset in this sample: CD45RO+ cells pooled with CCR7-negative TemRA cells. This receptor was identified in a man younger than 35 in good health. Some clones in this sample may be carry-over from other donors' samples. DNA for the CDR3: TGTGCCAGCAGTTCCCAACCCTGGGGATTCTACAATGAGCAGTTCTTC. Its translation is CASSSQPWGFYNEQFF.